The entry that follows covers one T cell receptor beta chain sequence. What it recognizes is unknown. This sequence may be a read error, since a much larger clone differs from it by one base. There were TCR beta CDR3 regions amplified from RNA transcripts. HTBI primers were employed in a first-round RT-PCR of the TCR CDR3. One entry per CDR3 protein, called by TCRdb with MiXCR from the multiplex PCR reads. The data show about 530,000 distinct CDR3 sequences, roughly 18% seen once. Lactation, pregnancy, other autoimmune disease or uncontrolled infection led to exclusion of patients. This entry comes from a study of T cells in Graves' hyperthyroidism and ophthalmopathy. The ends were cut back, 4 bases at V and 1 base at J, with 11 bases in the middle. Germline V lookup: CDR1 GTSNPN, CDR2 SVGIG (reference sequence). The CDR3 is 14 amino acids. Overall study results and limits: By a 13 V-J model, ophthalmopathy was set apart from stable hyperthyroidism. Before onset, ophthalmopathy was predicted by the model a median around 6 months earlier.

The chain couples TRBV30 to TRBJ1-5; D is possibly TRBD1 (6 bases). The sample consisted of blood. This receptor was obtained from a woman aged 18-29 years with Graves' ophthalmopathy. The CDR3 is CAWIGGLSNQPQHF. For the CDR3, the DNA is TGTGCCTGGATCGGGGGCTTAAGCAATCAGCCCCAGCATTTT.